The clone carrying this TCR beta chain is medium-sized (0.01 to 0.1%) by share. Its antigen is not known. Time point of the sample: sample taken at primary tumor resection. Germline V lookup: CDR1 MNHEY, CDR2 SMNVEV (reference sequence). CDR3 length: 13 residues. V was shortened by 6 bases and J by 7 bases, with 16 bases between the two germline ends. TCRdb re-called the 5' RACE reads with MiXCR, one entry per CDR3 protein. Of about 7,900 distinct CDR3 sequences in the sample, about 6.7% were seen once. This record comes from a study of spatial heterogeneity in lung cancer. Study-wide results and limits: Counts that tracked tumor mutation counts were those of expanded intratumoral alpha and beta TCRs. Ubiquitous and regional expanded TCR counts correlated with ubiquitous and regional nonsynonymous mutations, respectively.

This receptor was taken from a female donor with early-stage non-small cell lung cancer. The genes are TRBV27 and TRBJ2-7, with D unclear. Sequenced here: lung tumor tissue, sampled at surgery. This chain's CDR3 is CASRRRMNGEQYF. The CDR3 coding sequence is TGTGCCAGCAGGAGGCGGATGAATGGAGAGCAGTACTTC.